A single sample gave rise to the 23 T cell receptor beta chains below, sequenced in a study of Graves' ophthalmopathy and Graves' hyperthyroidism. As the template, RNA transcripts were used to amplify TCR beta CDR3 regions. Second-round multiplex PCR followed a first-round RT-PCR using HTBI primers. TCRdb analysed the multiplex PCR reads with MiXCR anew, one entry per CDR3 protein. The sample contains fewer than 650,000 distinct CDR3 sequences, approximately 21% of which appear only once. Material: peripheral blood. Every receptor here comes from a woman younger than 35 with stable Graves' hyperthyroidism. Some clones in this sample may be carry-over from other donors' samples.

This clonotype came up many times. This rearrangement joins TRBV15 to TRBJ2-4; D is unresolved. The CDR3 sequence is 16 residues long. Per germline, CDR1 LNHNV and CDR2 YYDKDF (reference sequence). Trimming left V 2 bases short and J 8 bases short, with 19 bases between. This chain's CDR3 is CATSRPDPDGSYIQYF. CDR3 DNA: TGTGCCACCAGCAGACCCGACCCAGACGGAAGCTACATTCAGTACTTC.

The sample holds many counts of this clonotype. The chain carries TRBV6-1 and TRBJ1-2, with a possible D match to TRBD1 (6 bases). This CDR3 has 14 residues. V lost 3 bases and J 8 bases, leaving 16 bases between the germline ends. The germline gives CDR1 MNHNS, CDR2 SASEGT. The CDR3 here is CASSEGLQGRGYTF. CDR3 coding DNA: TGTGCCAGCAGTGAGGGACTACAGGGACGGGGCTACACCTTC.

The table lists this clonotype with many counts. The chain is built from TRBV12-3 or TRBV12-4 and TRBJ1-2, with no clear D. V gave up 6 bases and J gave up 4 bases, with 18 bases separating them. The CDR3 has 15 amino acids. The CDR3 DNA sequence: TGTGCCAGCAGGCGACATGACCAGGTCCGCTATGGCTACACCTTC. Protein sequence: CASRRHDQVRYGYTF.

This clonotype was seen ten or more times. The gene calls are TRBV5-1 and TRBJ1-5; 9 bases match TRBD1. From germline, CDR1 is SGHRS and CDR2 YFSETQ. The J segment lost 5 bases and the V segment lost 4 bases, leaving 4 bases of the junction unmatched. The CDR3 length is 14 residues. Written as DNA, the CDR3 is TGCGCCAGCAGCCCGGGACAGGGTTATCAGCCCCAGCATTTT. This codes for CASSPGQGYQPQHF.

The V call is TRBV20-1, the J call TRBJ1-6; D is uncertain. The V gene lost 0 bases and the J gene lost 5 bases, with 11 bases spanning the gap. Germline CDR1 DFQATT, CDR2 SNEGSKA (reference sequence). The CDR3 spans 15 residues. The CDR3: CSARDSGLHNSPLHF. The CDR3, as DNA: TGCAGTGCTAGAGATTCCGGACTGCATAATTCACCCCTCCACTTT.

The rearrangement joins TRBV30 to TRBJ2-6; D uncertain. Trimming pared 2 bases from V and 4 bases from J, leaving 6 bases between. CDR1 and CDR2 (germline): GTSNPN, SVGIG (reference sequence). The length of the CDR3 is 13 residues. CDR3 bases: TGTGCCTGGAGTTGGGCCGGGGCCAACGTCCTGACTTTC. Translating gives CAWSWAGANVLTF. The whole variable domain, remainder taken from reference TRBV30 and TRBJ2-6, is SQTIHQWPATLVQPVGSPLSLECTVEGTSNPNLYWYRQAAGRGLQLLFYSVGIGQISSEVPQNLSASRPQDRQFILSSKKLLLSDSGFYLCAWSWAGANVLTFGAGSRLTVL.

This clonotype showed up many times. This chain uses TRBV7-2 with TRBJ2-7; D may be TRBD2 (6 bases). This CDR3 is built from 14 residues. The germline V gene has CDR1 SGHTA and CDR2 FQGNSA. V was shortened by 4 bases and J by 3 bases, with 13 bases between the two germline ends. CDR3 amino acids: CASSYFTSSYEQYF. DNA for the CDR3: TGTGCCAGCAGCTACTTCACTAGCAGCTACGAGCAGTACTTC. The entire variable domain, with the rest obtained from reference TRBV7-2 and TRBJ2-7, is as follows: GAGVSQSPSNKVTEKGKDVELRCDPISGHTALYWYRQSLGQGLEFLIYFQGNSAPDKSGLPSDRFSAERTGGSVSTLTIQRTQQEDSAVYLCASSYFTSSYEQYFGPGTRLTVT.

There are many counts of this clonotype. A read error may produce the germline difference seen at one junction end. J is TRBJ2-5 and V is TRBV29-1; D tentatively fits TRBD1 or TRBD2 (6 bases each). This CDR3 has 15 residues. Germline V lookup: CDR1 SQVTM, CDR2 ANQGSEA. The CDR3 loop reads CSVCRRWGAQETRYF. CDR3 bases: TGCAGCGTTTGTCGGCGGTGGGGGGCCCAAGAGACCCGGTACTTC. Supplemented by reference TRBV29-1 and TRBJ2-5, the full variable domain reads SAVISQKPSRDICQRGTSLTIQCQVDSQVTMMFWYRQQPGQSLTLIATANQGSEATYESGFVIDKFPISRPNLTFSTLTVSNMSPEDSSIYLCSVCRRWGAQETRYFGPGTRLLVL.

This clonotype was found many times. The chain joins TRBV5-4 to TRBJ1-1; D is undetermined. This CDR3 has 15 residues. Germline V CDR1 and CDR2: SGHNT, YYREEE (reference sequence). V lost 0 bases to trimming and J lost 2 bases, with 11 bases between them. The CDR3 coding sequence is TGTGCCAGCAGCTTGGCCGGGCGGGGAAACACTGAAGCTTTCTTT. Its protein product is CASSLAGRGNTEAFF.

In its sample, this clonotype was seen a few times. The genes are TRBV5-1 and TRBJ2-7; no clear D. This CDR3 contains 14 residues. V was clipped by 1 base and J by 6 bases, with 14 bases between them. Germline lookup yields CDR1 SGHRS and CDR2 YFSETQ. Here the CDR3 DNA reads TGCGCCAGCAGCTTGTTGGTCCCTGGGGTCGAGCAGTACTTC. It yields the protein CASSLLVPGVEQYF. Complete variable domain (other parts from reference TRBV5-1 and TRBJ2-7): KAGVTQTPRYLIKTRGQQVTLSCSPISGHRSVSWYQQTPGQGLQFLFEYFSETQRNKGNFPGRFSGRQFSNSRSEMNVSTLELGDSALYLCASSLLVPGVEQYFGPGTRLTVT.

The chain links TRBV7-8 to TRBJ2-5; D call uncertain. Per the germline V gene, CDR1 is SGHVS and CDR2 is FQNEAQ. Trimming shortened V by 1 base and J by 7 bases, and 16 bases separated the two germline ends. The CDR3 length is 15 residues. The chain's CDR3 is CASSLGAGALLTQYF. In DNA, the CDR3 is TGTGCCAGCAGCTTAGGGGCAGGCGCCCTTTTGACCCAGTACTTC. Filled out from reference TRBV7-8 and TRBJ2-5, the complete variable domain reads GAGVSQSPRYKVAKRGQDVALRCDPISGHVSLFWYQQALGQGPEFLTYFQNEAQLDKSGLPSDRFFAERPEGSVSTLKIQRTQQEDSAVYLCASSLGAGALLTQYFGPGTRLLVL.

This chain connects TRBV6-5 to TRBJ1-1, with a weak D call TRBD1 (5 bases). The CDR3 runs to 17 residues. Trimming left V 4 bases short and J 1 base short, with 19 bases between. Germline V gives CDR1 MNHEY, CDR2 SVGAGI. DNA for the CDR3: TGTGCCAGCAGTTTCCTATGGAGGGCCAGGGCGAACACTGAAGCTTTCTTT. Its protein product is CASSFLWRARANTEAFF.

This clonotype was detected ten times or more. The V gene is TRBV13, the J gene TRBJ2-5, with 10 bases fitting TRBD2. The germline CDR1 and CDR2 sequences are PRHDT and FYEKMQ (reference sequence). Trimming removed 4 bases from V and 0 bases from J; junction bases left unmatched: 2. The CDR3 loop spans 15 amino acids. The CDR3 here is CASSYGLADQETQYF. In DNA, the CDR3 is TGTGCCAGCAGCTATGGACTAGCGGACCAAGAGACCCAGTACTTC.

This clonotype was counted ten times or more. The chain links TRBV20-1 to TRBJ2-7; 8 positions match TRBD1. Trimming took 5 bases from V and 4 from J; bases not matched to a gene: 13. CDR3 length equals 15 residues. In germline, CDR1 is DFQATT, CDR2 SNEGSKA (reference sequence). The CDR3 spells CSAPGLTGAKYEQYF. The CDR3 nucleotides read TGCAGTGCTCCTGGGCTGACAGGGGCTAAATACGAGCAGTACTTC.

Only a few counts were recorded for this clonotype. CDR3 in DNA: TGTGCCAGTAGTAGCCCAAGGACGGGAGCTAACTATGGCTACACCTTC. This encodes CASSSPRTGANYGYTF. The chain carries TRBV19 and TRBJ1-2; D is uncertain. The CDR3 consists of 16 residues. Germline CDR1 and CDR2: LNHDA and SQIVND (reference sequence). Trimming pared 4 bases from V and 0 bases from J, leaving 15 bases between.

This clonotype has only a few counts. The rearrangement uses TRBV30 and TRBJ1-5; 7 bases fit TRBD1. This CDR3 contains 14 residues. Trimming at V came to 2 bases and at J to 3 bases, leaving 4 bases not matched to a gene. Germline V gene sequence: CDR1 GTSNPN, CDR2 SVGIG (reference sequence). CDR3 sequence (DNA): TGTGCCTGGAGTCACGGGACAGTCAATCAGCCCCAGCATTTT. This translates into CAWSHGTVNQPQHF.

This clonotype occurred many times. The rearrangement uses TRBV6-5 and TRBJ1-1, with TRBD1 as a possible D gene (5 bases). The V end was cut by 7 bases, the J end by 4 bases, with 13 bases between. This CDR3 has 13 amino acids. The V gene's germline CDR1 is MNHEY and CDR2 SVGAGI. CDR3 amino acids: CASIRQGSTEAFF. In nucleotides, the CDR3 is TGTGCCAGCATTAGGCAGGGCAGCACTGAAGCTTTCTTT.

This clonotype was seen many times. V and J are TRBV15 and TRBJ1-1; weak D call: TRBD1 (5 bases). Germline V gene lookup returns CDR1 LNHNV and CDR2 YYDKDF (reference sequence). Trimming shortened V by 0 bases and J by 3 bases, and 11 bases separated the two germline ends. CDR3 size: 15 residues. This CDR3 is CATSRDQGRDTEAFF. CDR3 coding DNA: TGTGCCACCAGCAGAGATCAGGGTCGGGACACTGAAGCTTTCTTT.

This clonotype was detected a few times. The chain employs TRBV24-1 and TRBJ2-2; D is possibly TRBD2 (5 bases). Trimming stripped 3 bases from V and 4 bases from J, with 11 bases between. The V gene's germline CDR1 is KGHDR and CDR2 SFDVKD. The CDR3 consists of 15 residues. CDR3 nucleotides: TGTGCCACCAGTGATATACTAGTCGGCACCGGGGAGCTGTTTTTT. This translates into CATSDILVGTGELFF.

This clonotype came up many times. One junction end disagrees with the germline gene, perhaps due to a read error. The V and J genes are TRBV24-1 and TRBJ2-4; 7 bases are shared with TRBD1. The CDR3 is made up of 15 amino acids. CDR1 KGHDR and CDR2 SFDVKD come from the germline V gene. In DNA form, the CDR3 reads TGTGCCACCAGTGATCGGGACAGTGCCAAAAACATTAAGTACTTC. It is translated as CATSDRDSAKNIKYF.

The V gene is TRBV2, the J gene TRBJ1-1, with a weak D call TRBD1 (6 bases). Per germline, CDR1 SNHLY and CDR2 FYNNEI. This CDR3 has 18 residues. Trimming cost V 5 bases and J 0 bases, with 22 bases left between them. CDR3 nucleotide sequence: TGTGCCAGCAGTCCCGGGACACCCGGGGGGGTTATGAACACTGAAGCTTTCTTT. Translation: CASSPGTPGGVMNTEAFF.

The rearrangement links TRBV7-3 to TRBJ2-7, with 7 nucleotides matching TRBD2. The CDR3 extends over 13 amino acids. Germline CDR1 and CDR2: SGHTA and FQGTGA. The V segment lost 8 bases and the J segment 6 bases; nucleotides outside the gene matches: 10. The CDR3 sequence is CASGPRGDREQYF. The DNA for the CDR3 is TGTGCCAGCGGCCCCCGGGGGGACCGCGAGCAGTACTTC.

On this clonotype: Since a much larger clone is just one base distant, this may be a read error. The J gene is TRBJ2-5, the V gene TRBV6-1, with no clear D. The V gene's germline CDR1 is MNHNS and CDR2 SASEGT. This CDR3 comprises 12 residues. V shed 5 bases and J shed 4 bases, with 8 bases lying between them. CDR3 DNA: TGTGCCAGCAGTTATTTCCTAGAGACCCAGTACTTC. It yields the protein CASSYFLETQYF.